The T cell receptor beta chain under discussion was sequenced for a study of blood T cell repertoires in COVID-19. The overall study: Sites across the United States, Italy and Spain contributed samples from acute and convalescent COVID-19. T cells, B-cell-depleted T cells, or PBMCs provided the cDNA or gDNA that served as material.

Assay: immunoSEQ multiplex PCR; the TCRdb copy retains only in-frame clones and omits some. Among under 200,000 clones listed, about 90% were seen once. CDR1 is SGHNT and CDR2 is YYREEE in the germline V gene (reference sequence). After removal of 4 bases from V and 4 bases from J, the junction contained 14 bases not matched to a gene. The CDR3 runs 16 residues. The chain couples TRBV5-4 to TRBJ2-7, with 7 bases lining up with TRBD1. The material sequenced was peripheral blood. The TCR originated in a man in his fifties or sixties with active or convalescent COVID-19. DNA of the CDR3: TGTGCCAGCAGCCCCTCACCAGGACAGGTTTCGTACGAGCAGTACTTC. It specifies CASSPSPGQVSYEQYF.